Listed below are T cell receptor beta chains from one sample, sequenced in a study of T-cell reconstitution after alpha-beta-depleted transplantation in children. TCRdb fed the PCR reads into MiXCR, producing one record per CDR3 protein. The sample lists 670,000 or so distinct CDR3 sequences, over 10% occurring once. Source: PBMCs, taken before TCRalphabeta/CD19-depleted stem cell transplant. The receptors here all came from a girl aged 2 to 10 with congenital amegakaryocytic thrombocytopenia, due to receive a stem cell transplant. Both conserved end residues are part of each CDR3. The order of the fields is clone size, V gene, D gene, J gene, CDR3 protein, CDR3 DNA. A D gene is named only where the DNA matches it firmly. For some rows the clone size is stated as once, few or many, or as a class when expanded; others skip it.

>-|TRBV5-1|TRBD1|TRBJ2-7
CASSRDRGQFEQYF
TGCGCCAGCAGCCGGGACAGGGGGCAGTTCGAGCAGTACTTC
>-|TRBV7-6|TRBD1|TRBJ1-1
CASSTTGGDTEAFF
TGTGCCAGCAGTACAACAGGGGGCGACACTGAAGCTTTCTTT
>many|TRBV29-1|-|TRBJ1-2
CSALLQGSYGYTF
TGCAGCGCCCTCCTACAGGGCTCCTATGGCTACACCTTC
>many|TRBV12-3/TRBV12-4|-|TRBJ2-3
CASGLGLRGTKDTQYF
TGTGCCAGCGGGCTTGGCCTTAGGGGAACTAAAGATACGCAGTATTTT
>many|TRBV5-1|TRBD2|TRBJ2-1
CASSTLAVRNEQFF
TGCGCCAGCAGCACACTAGCGGTTCGCAATGAGCAGTTCTTC
>few|TRBV5-4|-|TRBJ2-7
CASSETDGPSYEQYF
TGTGCCAGCAGCGAAACGGACGGGCCCTCCTACGAGCAGTACTTC
>-|TRBV7-2|-|TRBJ1-2
CASSFSRVSGYTF
TGTGCCAGCAGCTTTTCCAGGGTGTCTGGCTACACCTTC
>-|TRBV20-1|-|TRBJ2-3
CSARWGPTDTQYF
TGCAGTGCTAGGTGGGGACCCACAGATACGCAGTATTTT
>-|TRBV5-1|-|TRBJ2-5
CASSFEQGNQETQYF
TGCGCCAGCAGCTTCGAACAGGGAAACCAAGAGACCCAGTACTTC
>many|TRBV5-1|-|TRBJ1-1
CASSIQGSPEAFF
TGCGCCAGCAGCATACAGGGATCCCCTGAAGCTTTCTTT
>-|TRBV5-1|-|TRBJ2-7
CASSQFPLDSSSYEQYF
TGCGCCAGCAGCCAATTCCCGTTGGATAGTAGCTCCTACGAGCAGTACTTC
>-|TRBV4-1|-|TRBJ1-1
CASSQDLRAEAFF
TGCGCCAGCAGCCAAGATCTCAGGGCTGAAGCTTTCTTT
>many|TRBV7-2|-|TRBJ2-5
CASSYTTGLSGETQYF
TGTGCCAGCAGTTATACCACCGGTCTCTCGGGGGAGACCCAGTACTTC
>many|TRBV18|TRBD2|TRBJ2-2
CASSPEAGYSTGELFF
TGTGCCAGCTCACCCGAAGCGGGATACAGCACCGGGGAGCTGTTTTTT
>many|TRBV20-1|-|TRBJ2-3
CSASPPIGSDTQYF
TGCAGTGCTAGTCCCCCTATAGGGTCAGATACGCAGTATTTT
>few|TRBV6-2/TRBV6-3|-|TRBJ1-1
CASSNMLTEAFF
TGTGCCAGCAGTAACATGTTAACCGAAGCTTTCTTT
>-|TRBV5-5|TRBD2|TRBJ2-1
CASSLVLAGVSEQFF
TGTGCCAGCAGCTTGGTACTAGCGGGAGTATCTGAGCAGTTCTTC
>-|TRBV28|TRBD1|TRBJ2-2
CARDSFSGQGLTGELFF
TGTGCCAGAGACTCATTTTCGGGACAGGGACTAACCGGGGAGCTGTTTTTT
>-|TRBV27|-|TRBJ2-3
CASSAEYADTQYF
TGTGCCAGCAGTGCAGAATACGCAGATACGCAGTATTTT